Below, 18 T cell receptor beta chains from the same sample are listed, as sequenced in a study of T cell repertoires in cytomegalovirus infection. TCRdb passed the reads through MiXCR, listing each CDR3 protein once. The sample lists approximately 200,000 distinct CDR3 sequences; over 20% were seen once. Sequences were obtained from CD8+ T cells from PBMCs. Receptors were obtained from a human donor in good health (CMV status not recorded). Some clones in this sample may be carry-over from other donors' samples.

This clonotype was seen at least ten times. V and J are TRBV7-2 and TRBJ2-2, with D uncertain. The germline gives CDR1 SGHTA, CDR2 FQGNSA. This CDR3 has 16 amino acids. V lost 1 base to trimming and J lost 3 bases, with 12 bases between them. The CDR3 DNA reads as TGTGCCAGCAGCTTAGAGTTGTGGGCCGACACCGGGGAGCTGTTTTTT. This sequence encodes CASSLELWADTGELFF.

The chain employs TRBV6-1 and TRBJ1-1; D unclear. Germline V lookup: CDR1 MNHNS, CDR2 SASEGT. Trimming took 0 bases from V and 2 from J, leaving 7 bases between them. The CDR3 totals 14 residues. CDR3 nucleotide sequence: TGTGCCAGCAGTGAAGCGCTGCCCAACACTGAAGCTTTCTTT. Translation gives CASSEALPNTEAFF.

This clonotype came up many times. In nucleotides, the CDR3 is TGTGCCATCAGTGGGGAACTACGCGCCCGCGGTACAGATACGCAGTATTTT. Residues: CAISGELRARGTDTQYF. The V call is TRBV10-3, the J call TRBJ2-3; no firm D call. The germline V gene has CDR1 ENHRY and CDR2 SYGVKD. V was pared by 4 bases and J by 3 bases, with 20 bases between. The CDR3 extends over 17 amino acids.

This clonotype was detected ten times or more. The chain recombines TRBV7-3 with TRBJ2-3; TRBD2 aligns across 8 bases. Germline V CDR1 and CDR2: SGHTA, FQGTGA. CDR3 length equals 15 residues. V lost 0 bases to trimming and J lost 6 bases; unmatched junction nucleotides: 5. CDR3 in amino acids: CASSLTGGAYDTQYF. The CDR3 bases are TGTGCCAGCAGCTTAACCGGGGGGGCATACGATACGCAGTATTTT.

The rearrangement joins TRBV19 to TRBJ1-4, with D unresolved. With 5 bases removed from V and 8 bases from J, the gap between germline ends came to 15 bases. The germline gives CDR1 LNHDA, CDR2 SQIVND (reference sequence). CDR3 size: 14 residues. The CDR3 bases are TGTGCCAGTAGTTCTGACACCCGGCGCGAAAAACTGTTTTTT. Translation: CASSSDTRREKLFF. The variable domain in full, with the rest retrieved from reference TRBV19 and TRBJ1-4, is DGGITQSPKYLFRKEGQNVTLSCEQNLNHDAMYWYRQDPGQGLRLIYYSQIVNDFQKGDIAEGYSVSREKKESFPLTVTSAQKNPTAFYLCASSSDTRREKLFFGSGTQLSVL.

The gene calls are TRBV2 and TRBJ2-1; D might be TRBD2 (6 bases). V was clipped by 4 bases and J by 3 bases, with 13 bases between them. The CDR3 has 15 amino acids. The germline V gene encodes CDR1 SNHLY and CDR2 FYNNEI. This chain's CDR3 is CASSVETSSYNEQFF. In DNA, the CDR3 is TGTGCCAGCAGTGTGGAGACTAGTAGCTACAATGAGCAGTTCTTC.

The chain links TRBV7-9 to TRBJ2-2; a weak D match, TRBD1 (5 bases). This CDR3 comprises 16 residues. CDR1 and CDR2 from the germline V gene are SEHNR and FQNEAQ (reference sequence). Trimming removed 2 bases at V and 2 bases at J, with 12 bases between. The CDR3 is CASSLSAGINTGELFF. CDR3 DNA sequence: TGTGCCAGCAGCTTATCGGCAGGGATTAACACCGGGGAGCTGTTTTTT.

This clonotype was found many times. The chain carries TRBV2 and TRBJ2-7; D is possibly TRBD2 (6 bases). Trimming cost V 7 bases and J 4 bases, with 17 bases left between them. Germline lookup yields CDR1 SNHLY and CDR2 FYNNEI. This CDR3 spans 14 amino acids. The CDR3 spells CASTLSSGVYEQYF. The CDR3 DNA sequence: TGTGCCAGCACTCTCTCATCGGGGGTATACGAGCAGTACTTC. Together with reference TRBV2 and TRBJ2-7, the CDR3 gives the full variable domain: EPEVTQTPSHQVTQMGQEVILRCVPISNHLYFYWYRQILGQKVEFLVSFYNNEISEKSEIFDDQFSVERPDGSNFTLKIRSTKLEDSAMYFCASTLSSGVYEQYFGPGTRLTVT.

This clonotype came up a few times. The chain has TRBV7-8 and TRBJ2-1, with 9 bases lining up with TRBD1. The CDR3 consists of 17 residues. Germline V gene sequence: CDR1 SGHVS, CDR2 FQNEAQ. V lost 5 bases and J lost 3; bases outside the gene matches: 11. For the CDR3, the DNA is TGTGCCAGCAGCCGAACGGACAGGGGAGTAATCTACAATGAGCAGTTCTTC. Amino acid sequence: CASSRTDRGVIYNEQFF.

V usage is TRBV13 and J usage is TRBJ2-1, with 13 bases aligning to TRBD2. With 5 bases clipped from V and 6 bases from J, the junction kept 7 bases outside the gene matches. This CDR3 comprises 16 residues. Germline V gene lookup returns CDR1 PRHDT and CDR2 FYEKMQ (reference sequence). In nucleotides, the CDR3 is TGTGCCAGCAGCGCCTCCGGGACTAGCGGGGTCAATGAGCAGTTCTTC. Amino acids: CASSASGTSGVNEQFF.

This clonotype has a count of ten or more. The chain links TRBV5-4 to TRBJ1-1; no reliable D call. Germline V lookup: CDR1 SGHNT, CDR2 YYREEE (reference sequence). Trimming removed 7 bases from V and 6 bases from J, with 10 bases in between. The CDR3 is 11 amino acids. Here the CDR3 reads CASGVVSEAFF. The CDR3 DNA reads TGTGCCAGCGGGGTGGTCTCTGAAGCTTTCTTT.

The sample holds one count of this clonotype. The junction differs from germline at one of its ends, possibly a read error. This chain joins TRBV6-5 and TRBJ2-5; tentative D call: TRBD1 (5 bases). The CDR3 sequence is 14 residues long. Germline V gene sequence: CDR1 MNHEY, CDR2 SVGAGI. CDR3 residues: CDSSYVGVGETQYF. The CDR3 coding sequence is TGTGACAGCAGTTACGTAGGGGTCGGTGAGACCCAGTACTTC.

This chain links TRBV7-6 with TRBJ1-2, with 9 bases aligning to TRBD1. With V trimmed by 5 bases and J by 6 bases, 10 bases remained unmatched. CDR1 and CDR2 from the germline V gene are SGHVS and FNYEAQ. The CDR3 totals 15 residues. The CDR3 reads CASSPRTGVGHGYTF. The CDR3 bases are TGTGCCAGCAGCCCCAGGACAGGGGTGGGCCATGGCTACACCTTC.

This clonotype was counted only a few times. The genes are TRBV27 and TRBJ2-7, with 7 bases fitting TRBD2. With 2 bases clipped from V and 7 bases from J, the junction kept 11 bases outside the gene matches. Germline CDR1 is MNHEY and CDR2 is SMNVEV (reference sequence). This CDR3 has 15 amino acids. The CDR3 spells CASSLVTGTTGEQYF. CDR3 nucleotide sequence: TGTGCCAGCAGTTTAGTTACGGGGACTACGGGTGAGCAGTACTTC.

This clonotype was seen only a few times. The rearrangement links TRBV2 to TRBJ1-6; TRBD1 aligns across 8 bases. CDR3 size: 17 residues. Trimming removed 5 bases from V and 7 bases from J; junction bases left unmatched: 13. From germline, CDR1 is SNHLY and CDR2 FYNNEI. For the CDR3, the DNA is TGTGCCAGCAGTCAGGCAGGGGGCCCCGCTGGGAATTCACCCCTCCACTTT. This encodes CASSQAGGPAGNSPLHF.

V and J are TRBV15 and TRBJ2-2; D is possibly TRBD2 (5 bases). V lost 9 bases to trimming and J lost 2 bases, with 19 bases between them. Germline CDR1 reads LNHNV; CDR2 reads YYDKDF (reference sequence). The CDR3 length is 16 residues. The CDR3, as DNA: TGTGCCACGTCGGACTTACGGCACCTCAACACCGGGGAGCTGTTTTTT. Its protein is CATSDLRHLNTGELFF. The variable domain in full, with the rest retrieved from reference TRBV15 and TRBJ2-2, is DAMVIQNPRYQVTQFGKPVTLSCSQTLNHNVMYWYQQKSSQAPKLLFHYYDKDFNNEADTPDNFQSRRPNTSFCFLDIRSPGLGDTAMYLCATSDLRHLNTGELFFGEGSRLTVL.

The chain combines TRBV5-6 with TRBJ1-2; D is ambiguous. Per germline, CDR1 SGHDT and CDR2 YYEEEE. Trimming took 0 bases from V and 4 from J, leaving 7 bases between them. The length of the CDR3 is 13 residues. The CDR3 protein is CASSLVVGYGYTF. CDR3 nucleotides: TGTGCCAGCAGCTTGGTAGTAGGCTATGGCTACACCTTC. Using reference TRBV5-6 and TRBJ1-2 for the parts outside the CDR3, the full variable domain is DAGVTQSPTHLIKTRGQQVTLRCSPKSGHDTVSWYQQALGQGPQFIFQYYEEEERQRGNFPDRFSGHQFPNYSSELNVNALLLGDSALYLCASSLVVGYGYTFGSGTRLTVV.

The chain has TRBV6-6 and TRBJ1-1; D uncertain. The germline V and J ends were trimmed by 6 bases and 10 bases, with 18 bases remaining between them. The CDR3 has 13 residues. Germline-derived CDR1 and CDR2 are MNHNY and SVGAGI (reference sequence). CDR3 residues: CASSLVRGEGAFF. CDR3 bases: TGTGCCAGCAGCCTCGTGCGGGGAGAAGGAGCTTTCTTT.